These 8 T cell receptor beta chains were all obtained from the same sample, sequenced in a study of graft-versus-host responses after intestinal transplantation. Method: immunoSEQ multiplex PCR; TCRdb's copy keeps in-frame clones and lacks some. The data show around 36,000 clones, 90% to 95% seen once. Antigen specificity for these receptors is unknown. Sample: unstimulated CD8+ T cells sorted from spleen or lymph node cells, taken before transplant. The receptors derive from a human donor who was the organ donor for an intestinal transplant.

The rearrangement joins TRBV2 to TRBJ2-1, with 14 bases fitting TRBD2. V shed 4 bases, J shed 4 bases, and the junction held 0 bases outside the gene matches. The CDR3 sequence is 15 residues long. Germline values: CDR1 SNHLY, CDR2 FYNNEI. CDR3 coding DNA: TGTGCCAGCAGTGGACTAGCGGGGGGGTACAATGAGCAGTTCTTC. Its protein is CASSGLAGGYNEQFF.

This rearrangement joins TRBV6-4 to TRBJ2-7, with D perhaps TRBD1 or TRBD2 (5 bases each). The CDR3 covers 14 residues. CDR1 MRHNA and CDR2 SNTAGT come from the germline V gene. V was trimmed by 6 bases and J by 3 bases, leaving 15 bases between them. The CDR3 loop is CASSPFAGSYEQYF. CDR3 DNA: TGTGCCAGCAGCCCCTTTGCAGGGAGCTACGAGCAGTACTTC.

The chain recombines TRBV2 with TRBJ2-7; D not resolved. CDR1 SNHLY and CDR2 FYNNEI come from the germline V gene. The CDR3 runs 12 residues. Trimming removed 1 base from V and 3 bases from J, with 4 bases in between. CDR3 sequence (DNA): TGTGCCAGCAGTGAAGATAACTACGAGCAGTACTTC. As protein: CASSEDNYEQYF.

The chain uses TRBV7-2 and TRBJ2-5; 7 bases align to TRBD2. CDR1 is SGHTA, CDR2 FQGNSA, per germline. The CDR3 covers 13 residues. With 5 bases clipped from V and 4 bases from J, the junction kept 4 bases outside the gene matches. The CDR3 DNA is TGTGCCAGCAGCCCACCGGGGGGAGAGACCCAGTACTTC. It codes for CASSPPGGETQYF.

This chain connects TRBV11-3 to TRBJ2-7, with 7 nucleotides matching TRBD1. CDR1 SGHNT and CDR2 YENEEA come from the germline V gene. The length of the CDR3 is 13 residues. V shed 10 bases and J 6 bases; nucleotides not matched to a gene: 12. In DNA, the CDR3 is TGTGCCACCGAAGACAGGGTGAGGGGCGAGCAGTACTTC. This translates into CATEDRVRGEQYF.

The chain couples TRBV4-3 to TRBJ2-1, with TRBD1 identical over 10 bases. Germline assignment: CDR1 LGHNA and CDR2 YSLEER. The CDR3 contains 15 residues. The J segment lost 4 bases and the V segment lost 1 base, leaving 1 base of the junction unmatched. CDR3 nucleotides: TGCGCCAGCAGCCAAGGGACAGGGGGATACAATGAGCAGTTCTTC. It yields the protein CASSQGTGGYNEQFF.

The genes are TRBV7-2 and TRBJ2-3, with 11 nucleotides matching TRBD1. CDR3 length equals 16 residues. Trimming took 1 base from V and 10 from J; bases not matched to a gene: 10. Germline V gene data show CDR1 as SGHTA and CDR2 as FQGNSA. The CDR3 reads CASSLDPGTGGLSQYF. The CDR3 DNA is TGTGCCAGCAGCTTAGACCCCGGGACAGGGGGTTTATCGCAGTATTTT.

V and J are TRBV10-3 and TRBJ1-1; D possibly corresponds to TRBD1 (5 bases). In germline, CDR1 is ENHRY, CDR2 SYGVKD. The CDR3 has 16 amino acids. The germline V and J ends were trimmed by 2 bases and 0 bases, with 13 bases remaining between them. The CDR3 DNA sequence: TGTGCCATCAGTGAGGGGGCCGGGGATATGAACACTGAAGCTTTCTTT. This sequence encodes CAISEGAGDMNTEAFF.